The 17 T cell receptor beta chains in this list originate from one sample, sequenced in a study of blood T cell repertoires in COVID-19. Libraries were prepared by immunoSEQ multiplex PCR; TCRdb keeps only in-frame clonotypes and omits some of them. The table includes 250,000 to 300,000 clones, around nine tenths detected once. The sample was peripheral blood. The receptors originated from a man aged 50 to 59 with acute or convalescent COVID-19.

This rearrangement joins TRBV11-3 to TRBJ1-1, with D possibly matching TRBD1 (6 bases). Germline V lookup: CDR1 SGHNT, CDR2 YENEEA. Trimming took off 0 bases at V and 1 base at J, with 12 bases between the two ends. This CDR3 is 16 amino acids long. CDR3 sequence (DNA): TGTGCCAGCAGCTTAGAAGAGGACAGAACGAACACTGAAGCTTTCTTT. Its protein is CASSLEEDRTNTEAFF.

The chain has TRBV11-3 and TRBJ1-1; no definite D call. The CDR3 has 14 amino acids. The germline gives CDR1 SGHNT, CDR2 YENEEA. The V and J ends lost 5 bases and 1 base respectively, with 11 bases between them. The DNA of the CDR3 is TGTGCCAGCAGCCCCGGCGGGAGGAACACTGAAGCTTTCTTT. Translation: CASSPGGRNTEAFF.

This sequence joins TRBV11-1 and TRBJ2-1; 11 positions agree with TRBD2. The CDR3 totals 16 residues. Germline CDR1 is SGHAT and CDR2 is FQDESV (reference sequence). Trimming cost V 1 base and J 6 bases; bases outside gene matches: 5. The CDR3 sequence is CASSLGRTSGFNEQFF. The CDR3 nucleotides are TGTGCCAGCAGCTTAGGTCGGACTAGCGGGTTCAATGAGCAGTTCTTC.

In DNA, the CDR3 is TGTGCCAGCAGCGGGACAGGGCCTAAGGATTCACCCCTCCACTTT. Translation gives CASSGTGPKDSPLHF. The chain links TRBV5-4 to TRBJ1-6; 9 bases line up with TRBD1. CDR1 and CDR2 (germline): SGHNT, YYREEE (reference sequence). J lost 8 bases, V lost 4 bases, and 7 bases had no gene match. This CDR3 has 15 amino acids.

The chain uses TRBV19 and TRBJ1-4; 9 nucleotides align to TRBD1. CDR3 length: 17 amino acids. Germline trimming cut 4 bases from V and 0 bases from J; bases unmatched to any gene: 6. CDR1 and CDR2 from the germline V gene are LNHDA and SQIVND (reference sequence). The CDR3 DNA is TGTGCCAGTAGTAAAAGGGGGACAGGGTCAACTAATGAAAAACTGTTTTTT. Translating it yields CASSKRGTGSTNEKLFF.

The genes are TRBV30 and TRBJ2-7, with TRBD2 matching 7 bases. Trimming at V came to 0 bases and at J to 0 bases, leaving 2 bases not matched to a gene. This CDR3 is 14 amino acids long. Germline CDR1 reads GTSNPN; CDR2 reads SVGIG (reference sequence). CDR3 region: CAWSVRGVSYEQYF. The DNA for the CDR3 is TGTGCCTGGAGTGTACGGGGGGTCTCCTACGAGCAGTACTTC.

This chain uses TRBV30 with TRBJ2-2, with a weak D call TRBD1 (6 bases). There are 13 residues in the CDR3. Germline V gene sequence: CDR1 GTSNPN, CDR2 SVGIG (reference sequence). The V and J ends lost 2 bases and 6 bases respectively, with 10 bases between them. The CDR3 region is CAWSWQGPGELFF. In DNA form, the CDR3 reads TGTGCCTGGAGTTGGCAGGGGCCCGGGGAGCTGTTTTTT.

This clone was detected a few times. The chain employs TRBV9 and TRBJ2-1; 10 bases match TRBD2. CDR1 is SGDLS, CDR2 YYNGEE, per germline. The CDR3 is 17 amino acids. V shed 0 bases and J 6 bases; nucleotides not matched to a gene: 9. CDR3 residues: CASSVGNSGGRGNEQFF. The CDR3 DNA is TGTGCCAGCAGCGTAGGAAATAGCGGGGGGCGCGGCAATGAGCAGTTCTTC.

This chain connects TRBV29-1 to TRBJ1-2; D remains unclear. The length of the CDR3 is 12 residues. CDR1 is SQVTM and CDR2 is ANQGSEA in the germline V gene. Between the trimmed V and J ends, which lost 3 bases and 8 bases, there was a span of 13 bases. The CDR3: CSVDRLTGGYTF. The CDR3 region has the DNA TGCAGCGTTGACAGGTTAACGGGGGGCTACACCTTC.

This rearrangement joins TRBV19 to TRBJ1-2; 9 bases agree with TRBD1. The CDR3 runs 12 residues. The J segment lost 11 bases and the V segment lost 5 bases, leaving 6 bases of the junction unmatched. Germline lookup yields CDR1 LNHDA and CDR2 SQIVND (reference sequence). The chain's CDR3 is CASSEGQGRYTF. The CDR3 region has the DNA TGTGCCAGTAGTGAGGGACAGGGTCGGTACACCTTC.

V usage is TRBV27 and J usage is TRBJ1-4; D unresolved. The CDR3 sequence is 14 residues long. Trimming left V 2 bases short and J 3 bases short, with 7 bases between. Looked up from germline, CDR1 is MNHEY and CDR2 is SMNVEV (reference sequence). The CDR3 here is CASSLAPANEKLFF. The CDR3 coding sequence is TGTGCCAGCAGTTTAGCACCGGCTAATGAAAAACTGTTTTTT.

The gene calls are TRBV18 and TRBJ2-4, with TRBD1 identical over 7 bases. The germline CDR1 and CDR2 sequences are KGHSH and LQKENI. The CDR3 covers 13 residues. J lost 8 bases, V lost 6 bases, and 7 bases had no gene match. This chain's CDR3 is CASSRGDRDIQYF. As DNA, the CDR3 is TGTGCCAGCTCCCGAGGAGACAGGGACATTCAGTACTTC.

The CDR3 protein is CAWSRGSGQIYSPLHF. CDR3 nucleotides: TGTGCCTGGAGCCGCGGGAGTGGGCAGATCTATTCACCCCTCCACTTT. The genes are TRBV30 and TRBJ1-6, with no clear D. CDR3 size: 16 residues. Germline assignment: CDR1 GTSNPN and CDR2 SVGIG (reference sequence). V was trimmed by 3 bases and J by 8 bases, leaving 20 bases between them.

The chain carries TRBV7-2 and TRBJ2-1; 8 nucleotides agree with TRBD2. The J segment lost 8 bases and the V segment lost 5 bases, leaving 11 bases of the junction unmatched. Germline V CDR1 and CDR2: SGHTA, FQGNSA. The CDR3 loop spans 15 amino acids. CDR3 bases: TGTGCCAGCAGCCCGATCACCGGGGGGGCCGATGAGCAGTTCTTC. Protein: CASSPITGGADEQFF.

The rearrangement uses TRBV4-2 and TRBJ2-3; 13 bases are a match to TRBD2. V lost 0 bases, J lost 4 bases, and 1 base stayed unmatched. CDR1 LGHNA and CDR2 YNFKEQ come from the germline V gene. CDR3 length: 16 amino acids. The CDR3 loop reads CASSQDGTSGADTQYF. CDR3 in DNA: TGTGCCAGCAGCCAAGATGGGACTAGCGGGGCAGATACGCAGTATTTT.

The V call is TRBV15, the J call TRBJ1-1; a possible D gene is TRBD1 (5 bases). Germline V gene data show CDR1 as LNHNV and CDR2 as YYDKDF (reference sequence). This CDR3 has 14 residues. Trimming pared 5 bases from V and 4 bases from J, leaving 14 bases between. CDR3 region: CATSPGEGLTEAFF. The CDR3 nucleotides are TGTGCCACCAGCCCGGGCGAGGGACTCACTGAAGCTTTCTTT.

This sequence joins TRBV2 and TRBJ1-4; the match to TRBD1 covers 7 bases. J gave up 7 bases and V 7 bases, and 9 bases lay outside the gene matches. The germline V gene encodes CDR1 SNHLY and CDR2 FYNNEI. The CDR3 totals 14 residues. CDR3 sequence: CASKVQGVGEKLFF. In DNA form, the CDR3 reads TGTGCCAGCAAGGTCCAGGGGGTCGGTGAAAAACTGTTTTTT.